A selection of T cell receptor beta chains follows, all from one sample in a study of spatial heterogeneity in lung cancer. TCRdb processed the 5' RACE reads anew with MiXCR; each CDR3 protein has one entry. The table has 100,000 to 120,000 distinct CDR3 sequences, approximately 11% seen once. Sequences were derived from PBMCs, sampled at follow-up. All receptors derive from a female donor with early-stage non-small cell lung cancer. The CDR3 runs from the conserved cysteine through the conserved F or W. The order of the fields is J gene, V gene, clone size, D gene, CDR3 DNA, CDR3 protein. A D gene is named only where the DNA matches it firmly. Size is omitted from some rows. Given values are once, few, many or a class for expanded clones.

>TRBJ2-1|TRBV11-1|many|TRBD2
TGTGCCAGCAGCTCGACCGGACTAGCGGCCCCGAACTACAATGAGCAGTTCTTC
CASSSTGLAAPNYNEQFF
>TRBJ1-2|TRBV28|many|TRBD1
TGTGCCAGCAGTTCCACCGGGACAGGGGGACGGTATGGCTACACCTTC
CASSSTGTGGRYGYTF
>TRBJ1-6|TRBV7-2|.|.
TGTGCCAGCAGCCCAAGGCGGAGCACCTATAATTCACCCCTCCACTTT
CASSPRRSTYNSPLHF
>TRBJ2-1|TRBV28|many|TRBD1
TGTGCCAGCAGCCCATCGGGACAGGGAGGCAATGAGCAGTTCTTC
CASSPSGQGGNEQFF
>TRBJ2-5|TRBV5-1|many|TRBD1
TGCGCCAGCAGCTTGGCCTCTCGGACAGGGATGGATGAGACCCAGTACTTC
CASSLASRTGMDETQYF
>TRBJ2-7|TRBV27|.|TRBD2
TGTGCCAGCAGTTTAACCTGGACTAGCGGCTACGAGCAGTACTTC
CASSLTWTSGYEQYF
>TRBJ1-3|TRBV5-1|.|.
TGCGCCAGCAGCTTGAGGGAATCTGGAAACACCATATATTTT
CASSLRESGNTIYF
>TRBJ1-1|TRBV5-6|few|.
TGTGCCAGCAGCCCGAGGAGGACCGGAGCTGAAGCTTTCTTT
CASSPRRTGAEAFF
>TRBJ2-2|TRBV5-1|few|.
TGCGCCAGCAGCACAATGCCAGGGAGGACCGGGGAGCTGTTTTTT
CASSTMPGRTGELFF
>TRBJ1-1|TRBV18|many|.
TGTGCCAGCTCACCACCGCGGCCAGAGAACACTGAAGCTTTCTTT
CASSPPRPENTEAFF
>TRBJ1-3|TRBV7-9|.|.
TGTGCCAGCAGCCCCGGGCGAGGGGGAAACACCATATATTTT
CASSPGRGGNTIYF
>TRBJ2-1|TRBV29-1|many|.
TGCAGCGCAGGCTCCGAGGGACTCCTCTCCTACAATGAGCAGTTCTTC
CSAGSEGLLSYNEQFF
>TRBJ2-3|TRBV6-2/TRBV6-3|few|.
TGTGCCAGCAGTTACTCCGGCACACCTAGCACAGATACGCAGTATTTT
CASSYSGTPSTDTQYF
>TRBJ2-7|TRBV28|few|TRBD1
TGTGCCAGCAGCTTCCGGGACAGAATCTCCTACGAGCAGTACTTC
CASSFRDRISYEQYF
>TRBJ1-3|TRBV29-1|many|TRBD1
TGCAGCGTGAGAGACAGGGGCAATGGAAACACCATATATTTT
CSVRDRGNGNTIYF
>TRBJ1-1|TRBV20-1|many|TRBD1
TGCAGTGCTACAGGGACAGGGGGCCGGAACACTGAAGCTTTCTTT
CSATGTGGRNTEAFF
>TRBJ1-1|TRBV6-6|few|.
TGTGCCAGCAGTAAGGACACCCCCGGGGCTTTCTTT
CASSKDTPGAFF
>TRBJ2-3|TRBV7-9|.|.
TGTGCCAGCAGCCCCAGCCTAGCTAGCACAGATACGCAGTATTTT
CASSPSLASTDTQYF
>TRBJ1-2|TRBV5-6|many|.
TGTGCCAGCAGCTTGGTCTCCCGAGGGCCCGTCTGGGGCTACACCTTC
CASSLVSRGPVWGYTF
>TRBJ2-5|TRBV4-3|many|TRBD2
TGCGCCAGCAGCCCTTTCAAGACTAGCGGGCAGACAGAGACCCAGTACTTC
CASSPFKTSGQTETQYF
>TRBJ2-1|TRBV29-1|.|.
TGCAGCGTTGAAGTCTACAATGAGCAGTTCTTC
CSVEVYNEQFF
>TRBJ1-5|TRBV6-6|many|.
TGTGCCAGCAGTTACGGGACCGGCAATCAGCCCCAGCATTTT
CASSYGTGNQPQHF
>TRBJ2-1|TRBV28|.|.
TGTGCCAGCAAAGAACGGGATGAGCAGTTCTTC
CASKERDEQFF
>TRBJ2-7|TRBV21-1|.|.
TGTGCCAGCAGCAATTCCCTACCTCCTCGAGGACAGGGGGCCGGCGAGCAGTACTTC
CASSNSLPPRGQGAGEQYF
>TRBJ1-2|TRBV6-5|many|.
TGTGCCAGCAGTCCACAGGGATACTATGGCTACACCTTC
CASSPQGYYGYTF
>TRBJ1-1|TRBV29-1|many|.
TGCAGCGGTCTTTGGGCTGAAGCTTTCTTT
CSGLWAEAFF
>TRBJ2-3|TRBV27|.|TRBD1
TGTGCCAGCAGCACACCGGGACAGGGGTCAGATACGCAGTATTTT
CASSTPGQGSDTQYF
>TRBJ1-1|TRBV20-1|.|.
TGCAGTGCTATCCCCATCCGGGGCATGAACACTGAAGCTTTCTTT
CSAIPIRGMNTEAFF
>TRBJ2-1|TRBV10-3|.|TRBD1
TGTGCCATCAGTGAGGGGGGACAGGGCTACAATGAGCAGTTCTTC
CAISEGGQGYNEQFF
>TRBJ2-3|TRBV11-2|.|.
TGTGCCAGCAGCGAGAGAGCAGATACGCAGTATTTT
CASSERADTQYF
>TRBJ1-2|TRBV6-5|few|TRBD1
TGTGCCAGCAGCTCGGGGACAGCTCTTGGCTACACCTTC
CASSSGTALGYTF
>TRBJ1-5|TRBV12-3/TRBV12-4|many|.
TGTGCCAGCAGTCCTGGATATCAGCCCCAGCATTTT
CASSPGYQPQHF
>TRBJ2-6|TRBV7-2|.|TRBD2
TGTGCCAGCAGCTCCCTCTTGGGAATAGCGGGAAGCTCTGGGGCCAACGTCCTGACTTTC
CASSSLLGIAGSSGANVLTF
>TRBJ2-3|TRBV18|few|.
TGTGCCGGACAAGTCGGGGCGGAGTCAGATACGCAGTATTTT
CAGQVGAESDTQYF
>TRBJ2-1|TRBV3-1|few|.
TGTGCCAGCAGCCAAGCGCGTCTAGGGGGATACAATGAGCAGTTCTTC
CASSQARLGGYNEQFF
>TRBJ1-4|TRBV2|many|TRBD1
TGTGCCAGCAGAAGGACAGGGGAAGAGGTTCTAGGTGAAAAACTGTTTTTT
CASRRTGEEVLGEKLFF
>TRBJ1-1|TRBV27|.|.
TGTGCCAGCAGTTCAACAGGGTTTACTGAAGCTTTCTTT
CASSSTGFTEAFF
>TRBJ1-6|TRBV14|few|TRBD1
TGTGCCAGCAGCCTCTGGACAGGGAGCGGCTCACCCCTCCACTTT
CASSLWTGSGSPLHF
>TRBJ2-5|TRBV18|.|.
TGTGCCAGCTCACCGAAGATAGGGGGTATGGAGACCCAGTACTTC
CASSPKIGGMETQYF
>TRBJ2-3|TRBV12-5|many|.
TGTGCTAGTGGTGCTGAGCGCACAGATACGCAGTATTTT
CASGAERTDTQYF
>TRBJ2-1|TRBV18|few|.
TGTGCCAGCTCACCACTCTCGACTGGTTCCAATGAGCAGTTCTTC
CASSPLSTGSNEQFF
>TRBJ2-1|TRBV5-1|few|.
TGCGCCAGCAGCTTGGTGGCGGGACTTTACAATGAGCAGTTCTTC
CASSLVAGLYNEQFF
>TRBJ1-3|TRBV18|many|.
TGTGCCAGCTCACCACCGTATGACTCTGGAAACACCATATATTTT
CASSPPYDSGNTIYF
>TRBJ2-1|TRBV5-1|.|TRBD2
TGCGCCAGCAGCCCGCCGTGGGCTAGCGGGATTGGTGAGCAGTTCTTC
CASSPPWASGIGEQFF